Below, 25 T cell receptor beta chains from the same sample are listed, as sequenced in a study of a mutant IDH1 vaccine in newly diagnosed glioma. Time point in this sample: week 47, end of study. Alongside topical imiquimod, each dose of vaccine comprised 300 ug of mutant IDH1 20-mer peptide. Their antigens remain unidentified. Only in-frame clones appear in the TCRdb table, and some are missing; sequencing was by immunoSEQ multiplex PCR. This sample has fewer than 55,000 clones, with roughly 61% found just once. This specimen was peripheral blood mononuclear cells (PBMCs), taken from a glioma patient whose treatment included an IDH1 peptide vaccine. These receptors were taken from a man aged 35 to 55 with glioma. Some clones in this sample may be carry-over from other donors' samples.

This clone was found a few times. The CDR3 spells CASSLGGAGYEQYF. DNA for the CDR3: TGTGCCAGCAGCTTAGGGGGGGCGGGGTACGAGCAGTACTTC. The V gene is TRBV7-2, the J gene TRBJ2-7, with D perhaps being TRBD1 or TRBD2 (6 bases each). This CDR3 spans 14 amino acids. Trimming stripped 1 base from V and 4 bases from J, with 11 bases between. Germline V gives CDR1 SGHTA, CDR2 FQGNSA.

This clone came up a few times. The chain links TRBV5-1 to TRBJ1-1, with D uncertain. Trimming removed 2 bases from V and 4 bases from J, with 12 bases in between. In germline, CDR1 is SGHRS, CDR2 YFSETQ. CDR3 length: 14 amino acids. CDR3 protein: CASSFEGGGTEAFF. In DNA form, the CDR3 reads TGCGCCAGCAGCTTCGAAGGCGGAGGCACTGAAGCTTTCTTT. Using reference TRBV5-1 and TRBJ1-1 for the parts outside the CDR3, the full variable domain is KAGVTQTPRYLIKTRGQQVTLSCSPISGHRSVSWYQQTPGQGLQFLFEYFSETQRNKGNFPGRFSGRQFSNSRSEMNVSTLELGDSALYLCASSFEGGGTEAFFGQGTRLTVV.

The V and J genes are TRBV6-6 and TRBJ2-7; possible D gene TRBD1, 6 bases. Trimming took 4 bases from V and 1 from J, leaving 14 bases between them. Germline loops: CDR1 MNHNY, CDR2 SVGAGI (reference sequence). This CDR3 has 15 amino acids. CDR3 sequence reads: CASSSAATGSYEQYF. CDR3 bases: TGTGCCAGCAGTTCCGCCGCAACAGGGTCCTACGAGCAGTACTTC.

The genes are TRBV5-1 and TRBJ1-6; possibly TRBD1 for D (5 bases). With 0 bases removed from V and 9 bases from J, the gap between germline ends came to 22 bases. The CDR3 has 18 amino acids. Looked up from germline, CDR1 is SGHRS and CDR2 is YFSETQ. Here the CDR3 reads CASSLAPLTGGVGSPLHF. In DNA, the CDR3 is TGCGCCAGCAGCTTGGCTCCCCTCACGGGAGGGGTAGGTTCACCCCTCCACTTT.

CDR3 loop: CASSLIDPPQETQYF. Written as DNA, the CDR3 is TGTGCCAGCAGCTTAATTGACCCCCCCCAAGAGACCCAGTACTTC. The chain has TRBV7-8 and TRBJ2-5; no firm D call. Between the trimmed V and J ends, which lost 2 bases and 1 base, there was a span of 11 bases. In germline, CDR1 is SGHVS, CDR2 FQNEAQ. CDR3 length equals 15 residues.

This clone was counted a few times. The chain is built from TRBV4-1 and TRBJ1-2; D is ambiguous. CDR1 and CDR2 (germline): MGHRA, YSYEKL. The CDR3 has 20 amino acids. V was cut by 2 bases and J by 8 bases, with 33 bases left in between. The CDR3: CASSQRIRFSYGPRGGGYTF. The DNA for the CDR3 is TGCGCCAGCAGCCAAAGAATCAGATTTTCATATGGGCCGCGCGGTGGAGGCTACACCTTC.

The chain joins TRBV4-1 to TRBJ2-1; D perhaps matches TRBD1 (6 bases). Germline CDR1 MGHRA, CDR2 YSYEKL. This CDR3 is built from 15 residues. The V and J ends lost 7 bases and 3 bases respectively, with 16 bases between them. The CDR3 DNA is TGCGCCAGCAACCCCTCCACAGGGAGCTACAATGAGCAGTTCTTC. Protein: CASNPSTGSYNEQFF.

The chain links TRBV10-2 to TRBJ1-1; D is possibly TRBD1 (5 bases). This CDR3 contains 14 residues. Trimming took 1 base from V and 7 from J, leaving 13 bases between them. CDR1 and CDR2 from the germline V gene are WSHSY and SAAADI. CDR3 DNA sequence: TGCGCCAGCAGTGAGTGGGGGGGTAAAGATGAAGCTTTCTTT. It encodes CASSEWGGKDEAFF.

The CDR3 here is CASSGTPRNEQFF. CDR3 coding DNA: TGTGCCAGCAGTGGGACACCCAGGAATGAGCAGTTCTTC. This chain joins TRBV6-1 and TRBJ2-1; D is perhaps TRBD1 (5 bases). Germline CDR1 reads MNHNS; CDR2 reads SASEGT. The CDR3 contains 13 residues. Trimming removed 4 bases from V and 7 bases from J, with 11 bases in between.

This sequence joins TRBV6-6 and TRBJ1-5; TRBD1 matches at 7 bases. Germline lookup yields CDR1 MNHNY and CDR2 SVGAGI (reference sequence). V lost 3 bases and J lost 5; bases outside the gene matches: 4. The CDR3 is 14 amino acids. The CDR3 DNA reads TGTGCCAGCAGTTATACCCAGGGGGATCAGCCCCAGCATTTT. Translating it yields CASSYTQGDQPQHF.

The chain is built from TRBV9 and TRBJ2-1; 9 bases map to TRBD2. There are 16 residues in the CDR3. Germline V gives CDR1 SGDLS, CDR2 YYNGEE. J lost 9 bases, V lost 0 bases, and 10 bases had no gene match. CDR3 sequence reads: CASSVGERGEVVEQFF. In nucleotides, the CDR3 is TGTGCCAGCAGCGTAGGGGAGCGGGGGGAAGTTGTTGAGCAGTTCTTC.

The rearrangement links TRBV10-3 to TRBJ1-5, with TRBD1 as a possible D gene (5 bases). CDR3 size: 13 residues. V was cut by 4 bases and J by 1 base, with 5 bases left in between. Germline V gene sequence: CDR1 ENHRY, CDR2 SYGVKD. The CDR3, as DNA: TGTGCCATCAGTGGGGACAGCAATCAGCCCCAGCATTTT. Amino acids: CAISGDSNQPQHF.

The V and J genes are TRBV7-9 and TRBJ2-6; the D is unclear. The CDR3 extends over 18 amino acids. Trimming took 0 bases from V and 0 from J, leaving 12 bases between them. In germline, CDR1 is SEHNR, CDR2 FQNEAQ (reference sequence). The CDR3 sequence: CASSLANGRNSGANVLTF. CDR3 nucleotides: TGTGCCAGCAGCTTAGCGAACGGAAGAAACTCTGGGGCCAACGTCCTGACTTTC.

J is TRBJ1-2 and V is TRBV5-4; 9 bases are a match to TRBD1. This CDR3 contains 13 residues. CDR1 and CDR2 from the germline V gene are SGHNT and YYREEE (reference sequence). After removal of 5 bases from V and 8 bases from J, the junction contained 7 bases not matched to a gene. The CDR3 is CASRRTGDHGYTF. CDR3 sequence (DNA): TGTGCCAGCAGGCGGACAGGGGATCACGGCTACACCTTC.

The V call is TRBV7-9, the J call TRBJ1-1; TRBD1 matches at 7 bases. This CDR3 has 14 residues. Germline loops: CDR1 SEHNR, CDR2 FQNEAQ (reference sequence). V dropped 3 bases and J dropped 8; count of bases not matched to a gene: 9. The CDR3, as DNA: TGTGCCAGCAGCTTCGCCAGGGGGACGGACGAAGCTTTCTTT. Translation gives CASSFARGTDEAFF.

V is TRBV6-5 and J is TRBJ1-1, with D possibly TRBD1 on 5 matching bases. Trimming shortened V by 6 bases and J by 4 bases, and 18 bases separated the two germline ends. This CDR3 is 15 amino acids long. CDR1 and CDR2 from the germline V gene are MNHEY and SVGAGI. The CDR3 sequence: CASSQRGLRGTEAFF. Written as DNA, the CDR3 is TGTGCCAGCAGCCAAAGGGGTCTTCGGGGCACTGAAGCTTTCTTT.

The genes are TRBV7-9 and TRBJ2-7, with D perhaps given as TRBD1 or TRBD2 (6 bases each). This CDR3 spans 15 amino acids. V lost 1 base to trimming and J lost 5 bases, with 15 bases between them. CDR1 is SEHNR and CDR2 is FQNEAQ in the germline V gene (reference sequence). The CDR3: CASSLGGAAKDEQYF. The CDR3 DNA follows: TGTGCCAGCAGCTTAGGGGGGGCCGCGAAGGACGAGCAGTACTTC.

This chain joins TRBV7-9 and TRBJ2-2; the D gene is possibly TRBD2 (5 bases). Germline V gene data show CDR1 as SEHNR and CDR2 as FQNEAQ (reference sequence). With 5 bases removed from V and 2 bases from J, the gap between germline ends came to 12 bases. This CDR3 contains 15 residues. CDR3 nucleotides: TGTGCCAGCAGCGGACGGGGAGAAAACACCGGGGAGCTGTTTTTT. As protein: CASSGRGENTGELFF.

The genes are TRBV7-9 and TRBJ1-1; D may be TRBD1 (5 bases). From germline, CDR1 is SEHNR and CDR2 FQNEAQ (reference sequence). The CDR3 covers 15 residues. V was cut by 1 base and J by 0 bases, with 9 bases left in between. The CDR3 loop reads CASSLVRQLNTEAFF. The CDR3 DNA is TGTGCCAGCAGCTTAGTGCGACAGTTGAACACTGAAGCTTTCTTT. Full variable domain (missing parts from reference TRBV7-9 and TRBJ1-1): DTGVSQNPRHKITKRGQNVTFRCDPISEHNRLYWYRQTLGQGPEFLTYFQNEAQLEKSRLLSDRFSAERPKGSFSTLEIQRTEQGDSAMYLCASSLVRQLNTEAFFGQGTRLTVV.

This chain connects TRBV27 to TRBJ1-1; tentative D call: TRBD1 (6 bases). The V end lost 6 bases, the J end lost 5 bases, and 22 bases lay between the germline ends. Germline values: CDR1 MNHEY, CDR2 SMNVEV (reference sequence). This CDR3 region has 16 residues. CDR3 amino acids: CASSALGQTRSTEAFF. CDR3 DNA sequence: TGTGCCAGCAGCGCTCTTGGACAGACGCGGAGTACTGAAGCTTTCTTT.

The CDR3 DNA follows: TGCGCCAGCTATTTGGGGGGCTCCAACACCGGGGAGCTGTTTTTT. It encodes CASYLGGSNTGELFF. The chain couples TRBV5-1 to TRBJ2-2, with D possibly called TRBD1 or TRBD2 (6 bases each). CDR3 length equals 15 residues. CDR1 and CDR2 (germline): SGHRS, YFSETQ. The V end lost 7 bases, the J end lost 2 bases, and 15 bases lay between the germline ends.

The chain combines TRBV4-1 with TRBJ1-1; D not resolved. Looked up from germline, CDR1 is MGHRA and CDR2 is YSYEKL. V was clipped by 8 bases and J by 8 bases, with 18 bases between them. The CDR3 loop spans 13 amino acids. CDR3 DNA sequence: TGCGCCAGCGGGCAGGTAGGTTTCTCGGAAGCTTTCTTT. Protein product: CASGQVGFSEAFF.

CDR3 loop: CAWSVGQGADGYTF. The CDR3 DNA reads as TGTGCCTGGAGTGTTGGGCAGGGGGCGGATGGCTACACCTTC. The chain carries TRBV30 and TRBJ1-2, with 8 bases lining up with TRBD1. V lost 0 bases to trimming and J lost 6 bases; unmatched junction nucleotides: 6. This CDR3 comprises 14 residues. Per the germline V gene, CDR1 is GTSNPN and CDR2 is SVGIG (reference sequence). Drawing the rest from reference TRBV30 and TRBJ1-2, the complete variable domain is SQTIHQWPATLVQPVGSPLSLECTVEGTSNPNLYWYRQAAGRGLQLLFYSVGIGQISSEVPQNLSASRPQDRQFILSSKKLLLSDSGFYLCAWSVGQGADGYTFGSGTRLTVV.

This sequence joins TRBV2 and TRBJ1-6, with 10 bases fitting TRBD1. Germline CDR1 SNHLY, CDR2 FYNNEI. Trimming at V came to 6 bases and at J to 6 bases, leaving 5 bases not matched to a gene. CDR3 length: 15 residues. The CDR3 region has the DNA TGTGCCAGCAGGGAGACAGGGGGCCCTAATTCACCCCTCCACTTT. It specifies CASRETGGPNSPLHF. The full variable domain, with the rest looked up from reference TRBV2 and TRBJ1-6, is EPEVTQTPSHQVTQMGQEVILRCVPISNHLYFYWYRQILGQKVEFLVSFYNNEISEKSEIFDDQFSVERPDGSNFTLKIRSTKLEDSAMYFCASRETGGPNSPLHFGNGTRLTVT.

The chain uses TRBV27 and TRBJ1-1; D remains unclear. The CDR3 totals 13 residues. Trimming cost V 5 bases and J 3 bases, with 10 bases left between them. CDR1 and CDR2 from the germline V gene are MNHEY and SMNVEV (reference sequence). The CDR3 loop is CASSGLRYTEAFF. The CDR3 DNA reads as TGTGCCAGCAGTGGACTGAGGTACACTGAAGCTTTCTTT.